The 10 T cell receptor beta chains in this list originate from one sample, sequenced in a study of OX40 agonist ivuxolimab in advanced cancers. Library preparation used the immunoSEQ multiplex PCR assay. TCRdb mirrors the immuneACCESS table, restricted to in-frame sequences. Some clones are absent from its copies; in checked studies, under half trace to an unresolved V gene, and the reason for the others is unknown. The sample yields roughly 93,000 clones; about 89% were counted once. Roughly 1.6% of the sample goes to the ten largest clones. The starting material was CD4+ or CD8+ T cells sorted from blood, obtained in a trial of the OX40 agonist ivuxolimab. These receptors were collected from an adult with an advanced solid tumor such as melanoma, head and neck, liver or kidney cancer.

V and J are TRBV6-1 and TRBJ2-1; TRBD2 is a possible D gene (6 bases). CDR3 length: 15 residues. The ends were cut back, 6 bases at V and 7 bases at J, with 19 bases in the middle. Germline V gene sequence: CDR1 MNHNS, CDR2 SASEGT. The CDR3 sequence is CASSLRLVRGNEQFF. The DNA of the CDR3 is TGTGCCAGCAGCCTCAGACTAGTTAGAGGAAATGAGCAGTTCTTC.

This clone appeared a single time. The junction departs from germline at one end; a sequencing error may be responsible. The chain couples TRBV7-7 to TRBJ1-1; possibly TRBD1 for D (5 bases). This CDR3 is built from 13 residues. The germline V gene has CDR1 SSHAT and CDR2 FNYEAQ (reference sequence). Written as DNA, the CDR3 is TGTGCTAGCAGTCTCGGACAGAACACTGAAGCTTTCTTT. It encodes CASSLGQNTEAFF.

As DNA, the CDR3 is TGCGCCAGCAGCGAGGGACTAGCGGGAGGGGCAGATACGCAGTATTTT. Translating gives CASSEGLAGGADTQYF. This rearrangement joins TRBV5-1 to TRBJ2-3, with 16 bases that match TRBD2. This CDR3 is built from 16 residues. Germline V gene sequence: CDR1 SGHRS, CDR2 YFSETQ. Trimming at V came to 4 bases and at J to 4 bases, leaving 3 bases not matched to a gene.

J is TRBJ2-1 and V is TRBV7-8, with D tentatively TRBD2 (5 bases). The CDR3 has 14 amino acids. Germline V gene data show CDR1 as SGHVS and CDR2 as FQNEAQ. Between the trimmed V and J ends, which lost 1 base and 7 bases, there was a span of 11 bases. CDR3 protein: CASSLEIAMNEQFF. As DNA, the CDR3 is TGTGCCAGCAGCTTAGAGATAGCGATGAATGAGCAGTTCTTC. Based on the CDR3 plus reference TRBV7-8 and TRBJ2-1, the full variable domain is GAGVSQSPRYKVAKRGQDVALRCDPISGHVSLFWYQQALGQGPEFLTYFQNEAQLDKSGLPSDRFFAERPEGSVSTLKIQRTQQEDSAVYLCASSLEIAMNEQFFGPGTRLTVL.

This rearrangement joins TRBV5-4 to TRBJ2-1; D uncertain. The CDR3 length is 12 residues. With 0 bases removed from V and 10 bases from J, the gap between germline ends came to 8 bases. Germline values: CDR1 SGHNT, CDR2 YYREEE (reference sequence). CDR3 coding DNA: TGTGCCAGCAGCTTGGGACTTGGAGAGCAGTTCTTC. Translating it yields CASSLGLGEQFF.

Written as DNA, the CDR3 is TGTGCCAGCAGCCAGACTAGCGGGAGGGCCGTGAGAGCCGGGGAGCTGTTTTTT. It translates to CASSQTSGRAVRAGELFF. The chain joins TRBV7-2 to TRBJ2-2; 14 bases are a match to TRBD2. The V gene end was trimmed by 5 bases and the J gene end by 6 bases; junction bases not matched to a gene: 11. The CDR3 is 18 amino acids. Per the germline V gene, CDR1 is SGHTA and CDR2 is FQGNSA.

As for this clone: A read error may account for a junction end that differs from germline. The chain couples TRBV2 to TRBJ2-3; either TRBD1 or TRBD2 may fit D (5 bases each). The CDR3 loop spans 13 amino acids. Germline V CDR1 and CDR2: SNHLY, FYNNEI. This chain's CDR3 is CAGSARDPPTQYF. The CDR3 DNA reads as TGTGCCGGCAGCGCGAGGGACCCTCCAACGCAGTATTTT.

This clone has a single count. J is TRBJ2-4 and V is TRBV6-5; 7 positions match TRBD1. Germline V gene sequence: CDR1 MNHEY, CDR2 SVGAGI. This CDR3 has 15 residues. J lost 1 base, V lost 0 bases, and 0 bases had no gene match. The CDR3 loop is CASSYSTGAKNIQYF. The DNA of the CDR3 is TGTGCCAGCAGTTACTCGACAGGGGCCAAAAACATTCAGTACTTC.

This clone was recorded once. The gene calls are TRBV27 and TRBJ2-7, with D possibly matching TRBD1 (5 bases). The germline V gene has CDR1 MNHEY and CDR2 SMNVEV (reference sequence). The CDR3 spans 12 residues. V was clipped by 5 bases and J by 6 bases, with 11 bases between them. CDR3 sequence: CASSPTVGEQYF. As DNA, the CDR3 is TGTGCCAGCAGTCCGACAGTTGGCGAGCAGTACTTC.

The rearrangement uses TRBV9 and TRBJ1-2, with 7 bases lining up with TRBD1. This CDR3 spans 15 amino acids. The junction had 12 bases not matched to a gene; V was cut back by 2 bases and J by 8 bases. The germline CDR1 and CDR2 sequences are SGDLS and YYNGEE. The CDR3 DNA follows: TGTGCCAGCAGCGTCACCGGGACAGCGAGTCGGGGCTACACCTTC. Residues: CASSVTGTASRGYTF.